Listed here is a single T cell receptor (beta chain). The antigen remains unidentified. The V gene's germline CDR1 is ENHRY and CDR2 SYGVKD. CDR3 length equals 15 residues. Trimming removed 0 bases at V and 6 bases at J, with 11 bases between. This specimen belongs to a study of OX40 agonist ivuxolimab in advanced cancers. The wider study: At 0.01 to 10 mg/kg, ivuxolimab was administered intravenously to patients every 2 weeks. Overall study results and limits: Clonal expansion from baseline to week 6 occurred in both CD4+ and CD8+ T cells.

Produced via immunoSEQ multiplex PCR; TCRdb's table is partial and in-frame only. The sample includes fewer than 65,000 clones, around nine tenths of them seen just once. The TCR originated in an adult with an advanced solid tumor such as melanoma, head and neck, liver or kidney cancer. V and J are TRBV10-3 and TRBJ2-2, with D possibly being TRBD1 (6 bases). This specimen consisted of CD4+ or CD8+ T cells sorted from blood, obtained in a trial of the OX40 agonist ivuxolimab. DNA for the CDR3: TGTGCCATCAGTGAGTCTGGCAGACAGGCCGGGGAGCTGTTTTTT. It specifies CAISESGRQAGELFF.